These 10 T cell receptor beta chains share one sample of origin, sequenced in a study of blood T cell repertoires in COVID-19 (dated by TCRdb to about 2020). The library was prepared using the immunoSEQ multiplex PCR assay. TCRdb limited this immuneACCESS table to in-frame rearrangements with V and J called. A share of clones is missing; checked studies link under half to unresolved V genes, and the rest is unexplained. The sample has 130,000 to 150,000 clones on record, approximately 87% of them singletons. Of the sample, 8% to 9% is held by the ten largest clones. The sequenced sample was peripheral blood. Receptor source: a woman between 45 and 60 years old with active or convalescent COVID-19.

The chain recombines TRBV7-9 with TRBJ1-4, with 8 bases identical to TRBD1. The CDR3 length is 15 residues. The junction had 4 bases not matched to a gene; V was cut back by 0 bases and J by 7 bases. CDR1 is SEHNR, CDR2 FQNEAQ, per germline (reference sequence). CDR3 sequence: CASSLAETGVEKLFF. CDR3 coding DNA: TGTGCCAGCAGCTTAGCAGAGACAGGGGTTGAAAAACTGTTTTTT.

DNA for the CDR3: TGTGCCAGTAGATCATTTGGGGCCACTGAAGCTTTCTTT. The encoded protein is CASRSFGATEAFF. J is TRBJ1-1 and V is TRBV19; possibly TRBD1 for D (5 bases). The CDR3 is 13 amino acids. From germline, CDR1 is LNHDA and CDR2 SQIVND (reference sequence). V lost 6 bases to trimming and J lost 4 bases, with 12 bases between them.

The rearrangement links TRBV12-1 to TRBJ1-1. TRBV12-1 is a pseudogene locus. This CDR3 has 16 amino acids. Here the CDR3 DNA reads TGTGCCAGCAGCTTACAATGGAGGAACCGGGAGACTGAAGCTTTCTTT. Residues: CASSLQWRNRETEAFF.

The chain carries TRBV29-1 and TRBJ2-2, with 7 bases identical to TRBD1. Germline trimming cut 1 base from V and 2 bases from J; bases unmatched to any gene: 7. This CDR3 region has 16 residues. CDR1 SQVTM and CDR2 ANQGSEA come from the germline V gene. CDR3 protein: CSVEVNRGPNTGELFF. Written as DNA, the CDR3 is TGCAGCGTTGAAGTCAACAGGGGCCCCAACACCGGGGAGCTGTTTTTT.

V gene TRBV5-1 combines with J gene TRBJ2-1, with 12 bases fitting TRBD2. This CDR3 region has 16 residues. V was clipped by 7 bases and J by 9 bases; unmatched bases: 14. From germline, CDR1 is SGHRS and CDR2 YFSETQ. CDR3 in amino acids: CASFPLTSGGFTEQFF. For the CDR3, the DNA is TGCGCCAGCTTCCCCCTGACTAGCGGGGGTTTCACTGAGCAGTTCTTC.

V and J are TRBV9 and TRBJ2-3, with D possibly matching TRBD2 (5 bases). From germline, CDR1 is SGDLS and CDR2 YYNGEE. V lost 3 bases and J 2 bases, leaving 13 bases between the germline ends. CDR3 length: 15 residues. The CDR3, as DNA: TGTGCCAGCAGCGCTTCCGGACTTCTCACAGATACGCAGTATTTT. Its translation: CASSASGLLTDTQYF.

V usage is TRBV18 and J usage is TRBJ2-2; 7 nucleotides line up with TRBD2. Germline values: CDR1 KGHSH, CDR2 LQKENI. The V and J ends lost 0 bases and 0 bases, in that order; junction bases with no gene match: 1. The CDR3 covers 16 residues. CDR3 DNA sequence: TGTGCCAGCTCACCACCGGGGGGGGCGAACACCGGGGAGCTGTTTTTT. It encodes CASSPPGGANTGELFF.

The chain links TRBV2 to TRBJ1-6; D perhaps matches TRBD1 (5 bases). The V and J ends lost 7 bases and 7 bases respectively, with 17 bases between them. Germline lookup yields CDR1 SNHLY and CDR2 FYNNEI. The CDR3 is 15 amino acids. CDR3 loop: CASNNPTGLNSPLHF. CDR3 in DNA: TGTGCCAGCAATAACCCGACGGGACTAAATTCACCCCTCCACTTT.

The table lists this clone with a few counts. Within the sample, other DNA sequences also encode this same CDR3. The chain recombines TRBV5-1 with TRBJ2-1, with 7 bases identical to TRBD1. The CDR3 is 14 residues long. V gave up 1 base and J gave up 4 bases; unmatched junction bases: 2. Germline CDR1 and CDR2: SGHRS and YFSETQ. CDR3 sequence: CASSLRQGYNEQFF. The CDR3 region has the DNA TGCGCCAGCAGCTTGAGACAGGGTTACAATGAGCAGTTCTTC.

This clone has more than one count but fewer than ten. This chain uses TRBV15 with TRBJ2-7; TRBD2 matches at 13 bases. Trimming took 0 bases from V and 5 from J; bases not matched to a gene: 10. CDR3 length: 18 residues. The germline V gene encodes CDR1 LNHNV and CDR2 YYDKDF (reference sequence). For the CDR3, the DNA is TGTGCCACCAGCAGAGAAGCCTGGACTAGCGGGAGAGATCACGAGCAGTACTTC. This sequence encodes CATSREAWTSGRDHEQYF. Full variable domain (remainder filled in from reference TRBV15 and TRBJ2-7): DAMVIQNPRYQVTQFGKPVTLSCSQTLNHNVMYWYQQKSSQAPKLLFHYYDKDFNNEADTPDNFQSRRPNTSFCFLDIRSPGLGDTAMYLCATSREAWTSGRDHEQYFGPGTRLTVT.